A single sample gave rise to the 20 T cell receptor beta chains below, sequenced in a study of cytomegalovirus exposure and HLA in healthy donors. PCR primers comprised 60 Vbeta and 13 Jbeta primers. The data were produced by immunoSEQ multiplex PCR, yet TCRdb's version contains in-frame clones alone and is incomplete. The sample yields 100,000 to 150,000 clones, approximately 83% seen once. What was sequenced was PBMCs. These receptors originate from a girl aged 2-10 years in good health and CMV-seronegative.

Comment on this clone: The same CDR3 arises from other DNA sequences in this sample as well. V usage is TRBV5-8 and J usage is TRBJ2-3; 7 nucleotides match TRBD1. V lost 7 bases, J lost 2 bases, and 10 bases stayed unmatched. CDR1 is SGHTS and CDR2 is YDEGEE in the germline V gene. CDR3 length equals 15 residues. In DNA form, the CDR3 reads TGTGCCAGCGCCAGAGGGGGCCGTTCCACAGATACGCAGTATTTT. Protein: CASARGGRSTDTQYF.

V is TRBV2 and J is TRBJ1-5; perhaps TRBD1 as D (6 bases). Trimming took 2 bases from V and 3 from J, leaving 11 bases between them. The CDR3 is 15 amino acids. Germline CDR1 SNHLY, CDR2 FYNNEI. In DNA form, the CDR3 reads TGTGCCAGCAGTGAACGCGGACAGTACAATCAGCCCCAGCATTTT. Translating it yields CASSERGQYNQPQHF.

The rearrangement uses TRBV7-2 and TRBJ1-6; possible D gene TRBD1, 5 bases. Trimming left V 6 bases short and J 6 bases short, with 15 bases between. CDR1 and CDR2 (germline): SGHTA, FQGNSA. This CDR3 contains 15 residues. CDR3 DNA: TGTGCCAGCAGGGGTGAAGGGGCGAGTAATTCACCCCTCCACTTT. Amino acids: CASRGEGASNSPLHF. Supplemented by reference TRBV7-2 and TRBJ1-6, the full variable domain reads GAGVSQSPSNKVTEKGKDVELRCDPISGHTALYWYRQSLGQGLEFLIYFQGNSAPDKSGLPSDRFSAERTGGSVSTLTIQRTQQEDSAVYLCASRGEGASNSPLHFGNGTRLTVT.

In its sample, this clone was seen a few times. V usage is TRBV28 and J usage is TRBJ1-5; 8 bases match TRBD1. This CDR3 is built from 15 residues. Germline CDR1 reads MDHEN; CDR2 reads SYDVKM. The V segment lost 6 bases and the J segment 7 bases; nucleotides outside the gene matches: 11. The CDR3 DNA sequence: TGTGCCAGCAGCCCGGACAGGGAGGCGAGGCAGCCCCAGCATTTT. Amino acid sequence: CASSPDREARQPQHF.

The V gene is TRBV27, the J gene TRBJ2-3, with D possibly TRBD2 on 6 matching bases. V gave up 0 bases and J gave up 2 bases, with 12 bases separating them. The germline gives CDR1 MNHEY, CDR2 SMNVEV (reference sequence). The CDR3 extends over 16 amino acids. CDR3 coding DNA: TGTGCCAGCAGTTTATCAAGCGGGCCGCCCACAGATACGCAGTATTTT. Its translation is CASSLSSGPPTDTQYF.

The chain uses TRBV28 and TRBJ2-7; TRBD1 matches 9 bases. CDR3 length: 17 amino acids. Germline V gene sequence: CDR1 MDHEN, CDR2 SYDVKM. The junction had 12 bases not matched to a gene; V was cut back by 5 bases and J by 1 base. CDR3 coding DNA: TGTGCCAGCAGTCCAAGCGGGACAGGGAGTGGGTCCTACGAGCAGTACTTC. This gives the protein CASSPSGTGSGSYEQYF.

The chain recombines TRBV6-6 with TRBJ1-5; 8 positions agree with TRBD1. The CDR3 covers 15 residues. V was clipped by 6 bases and J by 3 bases; unmatched bases: 7. Germline V lookup: CDR1 MNHNY, CDR2 SVGAGI (reference sequence). The CDR3 DNA sequence: TGTGCCAGCAGATTTAGACAGGGGACCAATCAGCCCCAGCATTTT. Residues: CASRFRQGTNQPQHF.

This clone has a single count. The J gene is TRBJ2-1, the V gene TRBV5-1; 10 bases line up with TRBD2. Germline V gene sequence: CDR1 SGHRS, CDR2 YFSETQ. CDR3 length: 15 residues. J gave up 2 bases and V 1 base, and 0 bases lay outside the gene matches. The CDR3 DNA reads as TGCGCCAGCAGCTTGACTAGCGGGGCCTACAATGAGCAGTTCTTC. As protein: CASSLTSGAYNEQFF. Full variable domain (remainder filled in from reference TRBV5-1 and TRBJ2-1): KAGVTQTPRYLIKTRGQQVTLSCSPISGHRSVSWYQQTPGQGLQFLFEYFSETQRNKGNFPGRFSGRQFSNSRSEMNVSTLELGDSALYLCASSLTSGAYNEQFFGPGTRLTVL.

V gene TRBV6-5 combines with J gene TRBJ2-3, with a possible D match to TRBD1 (5 bases). This CDR3 has 14 residues. Germline V gives CDR1 MNHEY, CDR2 SVGAGI. Trimming stripped 0 bases from V and 1 base from J, with 5 bases between. CDR3 bases: TGTGCCAGCAGTTACTCCAGGGGCACAGATACGCAGTATTTT. It specifies CASSYSRGTDTQYF.

V is TRBV7-2 and J is TRBJ1-2, with D maybe TRBD1 (5 bases). The CDR3 loop spans 14 amino acids. V was trimmed by 3 bases and J by 4 bases, leaving 12 bases between them. Germline V lookup: CDR1 SGHTA, CDR2 FQGNSA. CDR3 region: CASSLDNVRYGYTF. The CDR3 bases are TGTGCCAGCAGCTTGGACAATGTACGCTATGGCTACACCTTC.

The chain uses TRBV5-1 and TRBJ1-5, with no clear D. V shed 0 bases and J shed 7 bases, with 11 bases lying between them. CDR1 is SGHRS, CDR2 YFSETQ, per germline. The CDR3 is 14 amino acids. The CDR3 sequence is CASSLAGRGQPQHF. In nucleotides, the CDR3 is TGCGCCAGCAGCTTGGCGGGTCGTGGCCAGCCCCAGCATTTT.

This clone was seen once. This chain links TRBV5-1 with TRBJ1-1, with D possibly TRBD1 on 6 matching bases. Per germline, CDR1 SGHRS and CDR2 YFSETQ. The V gene lost 0 bases and the J gene lost 1 base, with 19 bases spanning the gap. This CDR3 spans 18 amino acids. CDR3 sequence reads: CASSLVVRGARENTEAFF. In DNA form, the CDR3 reads TGCGCCAGCAGCTTGGTTGTTCGGGGGGCGAGGGAGAACACTGAAGCTTTCTTT.

The chain combines TRBV5-1 with TRBJ1-5, with D hard to call. CDR3 length: 15 residues. The germline V gene encodes CDR1 SGHRS and CDR2 YFSETQ. Trimming took 1 base from V and 3 from J, leaving 11 bases between them. The chain's CDR3 is CASSLPVVINQPQHF. The CDR3 region has the DNA TGCGCCAGCAGCTTGCCGGTAGTTATCAATCAGCCCCAGCATTTT.

The gene calls are TRBV19 and TRBJ1-4; 10 positions agree with TRBD1. This CDR3 contains 16 residues. J lost 3 bases, V lost 6 bases, and 7 bases had no gene match. The germline gives CDR1 LNHDA, CDR2 SQIVND (reference sequence). The CDR3 coding sequence is TGTGCCAGTAGAACTCCGGGACAGGGGTCTAATGAAAAACTGTTTTTT. This codes for CASRTPGQGSNEKLFF.

V is TRBV7-8 and J is TRBJ2-1, with D possibly being TRBD2 (6 bases). CDR1 SGHVS and CDR2 FQNEAQ come from the germline V gene. The CDR3 spans 13 residues. V lost 0 bases, J lost 9 bases, and 9 bases lay in between. CDR3 nucleotides: TGTGCCAGCAGCTTAGCGGAGGGGACTGAGCAGTTCTTC. Protein: CASSLAEGTEQFF.

Only one count was recorded for this clone. This chain links TRBV2 with TRBJ2-7, with D perhaps matching TRBD2 (6 bases). From germline, CDR1 is SNHLY and CDR2 FYNNEI. There are 17 residues in the CDR3. V dropped 6 bases and J dropped 3 bases, with 24 bases sitting between them. CDR3 in amino acids: CASRTPVVTSADYEQYF. The CDR3, as DNA: TGTGCCAGCAGGACGCCTGTAGTGACTAGTGCAGACTACGAGCAGTACTTC.

The chain links TRBV2 to TRBJ2-4; D is unclear. From germline, CDR1 is SNHLY and CDR2 FYNNEI. With 6 bases removed from V and 7 bases from J, the gap between germline ends came to 16 bases. CDR3 length: 14 amino acids. DNA of the CDR3: TGTGCCAGCAGGATACGGTTCGTCGAGAACATTCAGTACTTC. This translates into CASRIRFVENIQYF.

The rearrangement links TRBV7-3 to TRBJ2-7; perhaps TRBD1 as D (6 bases). CDR3 size: 12 residues. Germline lookup yields CDR1 SGHTA and CDR2 FQGTGA. V gave up 6 bases and J gave up 2 bases, with 8 bases separating them. The CDR3 coding sequence is TGTGCCAGCAGAAGGGACACCTACGAGCAGTACTTC. The encoded protein is CASRRDTYEQYF.

This chain uses TRBV5-1 with TRBJ2-2, with D tentatively TRBD1 (5 bases). Trimming stripped 0 bases from V and 1 base from J, with 10 bases between. Germline V gives CDR1 SGHRS, CDR2 YFSETQ. This CDR3 has 16 amino acids. The CDR3 is CASSLDSRVNTGELFF. As DNA, the CDR3 is TGCGCCAGCAGCTTGGATTCCAGGGTGAACACCGGGGAGCTGTTTTTT.

CDR3 nucleotides: TGTGCCAGCAGGCCCGTAGCGGGACTTCGGGGCGAGCAGTACTTC. Residues: CASRPVAGLRGEQYF. V is TRBV6-5 and J is TRBJ2-7; 8 bases match TRBD2. V lost 6 bases and J lost 6; bases outside the gene matches: 13. The CDR3 totals 15 residues. Germline CDR1 reads MNHEY; CDR2 reads SVGAGI.